This section outlines one T cell receptor beta chain sequence together with its context. These data are taken from a study of T cell responses to AZD1222 COVID-19 vaccine. CDR1 is LNHDA, CDR2 SQIVND, per germline (reference sequence). This CDR3 spans 15 amino acids. The trim removed 3 bases at V and 4 bases at J, leaving 6 bases unmatched. TCRdb's copy holds only in-frame clones and misses some; the assay was immunoSEQ multiplex PCR. Of some 120,000 clones detected, more than 85% appear once; the ten largest clones hold around 10%. The receptor's source is an adult in good health. This specimen consisted of peripheral blood, obtained on day 0 of MenACWY control vaccination. The V call is TRBV19, the J call TRBJ2-1; TRBD1 matches 7 bases. The CDR3 nucleotides are TGTGCCAGTAGTATGGGGGACAGAGGATACAATGAGCAGTTCTTC. Translating it yields CASSMGDRGYNEQFF.